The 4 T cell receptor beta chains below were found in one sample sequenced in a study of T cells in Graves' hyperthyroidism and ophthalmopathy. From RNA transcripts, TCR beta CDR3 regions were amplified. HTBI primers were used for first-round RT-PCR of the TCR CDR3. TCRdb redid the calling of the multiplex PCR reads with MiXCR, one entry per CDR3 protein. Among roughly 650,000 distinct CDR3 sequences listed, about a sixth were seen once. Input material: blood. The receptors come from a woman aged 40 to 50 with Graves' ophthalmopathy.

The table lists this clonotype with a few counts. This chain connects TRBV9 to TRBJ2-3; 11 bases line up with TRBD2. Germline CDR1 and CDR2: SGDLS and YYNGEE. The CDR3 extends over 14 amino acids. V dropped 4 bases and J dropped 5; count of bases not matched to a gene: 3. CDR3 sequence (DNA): TGTGCCAGCAGCAAAACTAGCGGGGGAGATACGCAGTATTTT. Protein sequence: CASSKTSGGDTQYF.

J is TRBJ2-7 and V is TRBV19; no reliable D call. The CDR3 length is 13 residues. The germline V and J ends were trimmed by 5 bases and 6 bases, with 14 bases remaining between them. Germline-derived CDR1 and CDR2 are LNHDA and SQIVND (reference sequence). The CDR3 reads CASSSNLAGEQYF. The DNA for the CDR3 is TGTGCCAGTAGTTCCAACTTAGCAGGCGAGCAGTACTTC.

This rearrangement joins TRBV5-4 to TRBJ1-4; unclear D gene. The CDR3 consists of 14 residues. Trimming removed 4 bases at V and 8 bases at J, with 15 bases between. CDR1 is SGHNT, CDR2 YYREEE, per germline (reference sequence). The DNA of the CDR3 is TGTGCCAGCAGCGACGACAAGGTCGGGGAAAAACTGTTTTTT. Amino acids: CASSDDKVGEKLFF.

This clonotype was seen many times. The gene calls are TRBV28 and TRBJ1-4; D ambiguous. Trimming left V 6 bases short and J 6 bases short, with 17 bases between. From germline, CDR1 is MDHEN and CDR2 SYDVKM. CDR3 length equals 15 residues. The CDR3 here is CASSPRAPYDEKLFF. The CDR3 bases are TGTGCCAGCAGCCCTAGGGCACCTTATGATGAAAAACTGTTTTTT.